This passage covers 11 T cell receptor beta chains from one sample sequenced in a study of cytomegalovirus exposure and HLA in healthy donors (dated by TCRdb to the late 2010s). The method was the immunoSEQ multiplex PCR assay. TCRdb holds this immuneACCESS table with in-frame rearrangements only. Some clones are missing; in checked studies, unresolved V genes explain under half, and the rest has no known cause. In all, the sample holds more than 95,000 clones, and around nine tenths of those were seen once. The ten biggest clones cover less than 4.5% of the sample. The sequencing sample was made of PBMCs. These receptors were obtained from a man aged 18 to 35 in good health and CMV-seropositive.

This clone was observed once. V usage is TRBV6-4 and J usage is TRBJ2-3; D might be TRBD2 (6 bases). Trimming stripped 4 bases from V and 1 base from J, with 15 bases between. Germline V gene lookup returns CDR1 MRHNA and CDR2 SNTAGT. This CDR3 spans 16 amino acids. The CDR3 protein is CASSATRGRGTDTQYF. CDR3 nucleotides: TGTGCCAGCAGTGCTACGCGGGGAAGGGGCACAGATACGCAGTATTTT.

The V call is TRBV7-2, the J call TRBJ2-2; D possibly corresponds to TRBD2 (6 bases). The CDR3 loop spans 15 amino acids. The ends were cut back, 4 bases at V and 4 bases at J, with 13 bases in the middle. CDR1 and CDR2 from the germline V gene are SGHTA and FQGNSA. The CDR3 loop reads CASSSRDSLTGELFF. For the CDR3, the DNA is TGTGCCAGCAGCTCGAGGGACTCTCTCACCGGGGAGCTGTTTTTT.

The chain carries TRBV7-2 and TRBJ2-1, with D possibly matching TRBD1 (6 bases). CDR3 size: 15 residues. The V end lost 5 bases, the J end lost 5 bases, and 16 bases lay between the germline ends. The V gene's germline CDR1 is SGHTA and CDR2 FQGNSA. The CDR3 nucleotides read TGTGCCAGCAGCAACGCACCGGGACAAGACAATGAGCAGTTCTTC. It yields the protein CASSNAPGQDNEQFF.

This sequence joins TRBV28 and TRBJ2-7, with D possibly matching TRBD1 (5 bases). V lost 6 bases, J lost 1 base, and 10 bases lay in between. Germline V gene sequence: CDR1 MDHEN, CDR2 SYDVKM. The length of the CDR3 is 13 residues. CDR3 residues: CASRPGFSYEQYF. CDR3 bases: TGTGCCAGCAGGCCAGGGTTTTCCTACGAGCAGTACTTC.

The chain couples TRBV7-9 to TRBJ2-3; D perhaps matches TRBD1 (5 bases). The V gene's germline CDR1 is SEHNR and CDR2 FQNEAQ (reference sequence). CDR3 length equals 13 residues. Trimming shortened V by 8 bases and J by 4 bases, and 13 bases separated the two germline ends. The chain's CDR3 is CASERGTADTQYF. CDR3 DNA: TGTGCCAGCGAAAGGGGCACCGCAGATACGCAGTATTTT.

This chain joins TRBV10-2 and TRBJ1-5, with a tentative D call TRBD1 (5 bases). V dropped 1 base and J dropped 7 bases, with 8 bases sitting between them. Germline-derived CDR1 and CDR2 are WSHSY and SAAADI. This CDR3 region has 13 residues. The CDR3 sequence: CASSEWGGQPQHF. The CDR3 DNA is TGCGCCAGCAGTGAGTGGGGCGGCCAGCCCCAGCATTTT.

This chain links TRBV6-1 with TRBJ2-5; weak D call: TRBD2 (6 bases). CDR3 size: 18 residues. From germline, CDR1 is MNHNS and CDR2 SASEGT. The V gene lost 1 base and the J gene lost 5 bases, with 23 bases spanning the gap. CDR3 nucleotide sequence: TGTGCCAGCAGTGAAGGGGACTCGGGACGTCCGATGTGGGAGACCCAGTACTTC. This encodes CASSEGDSGRPMWETQYF.

The rearrangement uses TRBV7-9 and TRBJ1-6; 9 bases align to TRBD1. The CDR3 consists of 15 residues. Germline-derived CDR1 and CDR2 are SEHNR and FQNEAQ (reference sequence). With V trimmed by 6 bases and J by 9 bases, 9 bases remained unmatched. The CDR3, as DNA: TGTGCCAGCAGACCGCGGGACAGGGTTATTTCACCCCTCCACTTT. Its protein is CASRPRDRVISPLHF.

The chain employs TRBV27 and TRBJ1-1; D remains unclear. There are 16 residues in the CDR3. Per the germline V gene, CDR1 is MNHEY and CDR2 is SMNVEV (reference sequence). Deletions cut 7 bases from V and 4 bases from J, with 22 bases between. The CDR3 is CASNPADYSWGTEAFF. The CDR3 DNA reads TGTGCCAGCAATCCGGCTGACTACTCCTGGGGCACTGAAGCTTTCTTT.

V and J are TRBV4-1 and TRBJ1-1, with TRBD1 matching over 8 bases. V lost 4 bases, J lost 5 bases, and 9 bases stayed unmatched. The germline V gene encodes CDR1 MGHRA and CDR2 YSYEKL. This CDR3 contains 15 residues. The CDR3 DNA follows: TGCGCCAGCAGCCTCGGGACAGGAAAGGGGACTGAAGCTTTCTTT. As protein: CASSLGTGKGTEAFF.

The chain links TRBV7-2 to TRBJ2-5; 9 nucleotides match TRBD2. Trimming cost V 5 bases and J 2 bases; bases outside gene matches: 12. From germline, CDR1 is SGHTA and CDR2 FQGNSA. This CDR3 comprises 17 residues. CDR3: CASSLPGGRGGQETQYF. CDR3 coding DNA: TGTGCCAGCAGCCTCCCCGGGGGGCGGGGGGGACAAGAGACCCAGTACTTC.